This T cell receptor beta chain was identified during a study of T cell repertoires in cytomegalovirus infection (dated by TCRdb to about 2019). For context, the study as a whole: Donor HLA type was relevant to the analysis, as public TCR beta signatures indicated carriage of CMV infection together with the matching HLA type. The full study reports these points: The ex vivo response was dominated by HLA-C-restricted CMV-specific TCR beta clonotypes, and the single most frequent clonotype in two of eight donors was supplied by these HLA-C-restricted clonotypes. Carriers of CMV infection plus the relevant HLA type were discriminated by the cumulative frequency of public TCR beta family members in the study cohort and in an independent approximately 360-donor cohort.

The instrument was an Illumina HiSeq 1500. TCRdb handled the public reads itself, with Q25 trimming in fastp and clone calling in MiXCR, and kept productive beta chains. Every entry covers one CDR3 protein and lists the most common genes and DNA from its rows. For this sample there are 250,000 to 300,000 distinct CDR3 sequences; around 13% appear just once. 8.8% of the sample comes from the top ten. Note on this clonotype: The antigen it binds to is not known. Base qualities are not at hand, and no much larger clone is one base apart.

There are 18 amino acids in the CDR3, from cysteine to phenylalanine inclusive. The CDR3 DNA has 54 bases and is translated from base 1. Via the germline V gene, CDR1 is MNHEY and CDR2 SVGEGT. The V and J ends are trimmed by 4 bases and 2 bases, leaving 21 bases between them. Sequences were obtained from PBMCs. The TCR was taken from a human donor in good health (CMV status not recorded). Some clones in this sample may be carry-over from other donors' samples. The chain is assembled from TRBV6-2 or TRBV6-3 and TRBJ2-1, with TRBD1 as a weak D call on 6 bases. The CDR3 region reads CASSSATLIGGAYNEQFF. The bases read TGTGCCAGCAGTTCCGCCACCCTTATAGGGGGTGCCTACAATGAGCAGTTCTTC.